The 8 T cell receptor beta chains below were found in one sample sequenced in a study of PD-L1 blockade in urothelial cancer. Sequencing used immunoSEQ multiplex PCR; TCRdb keeps in-frame clones, though not all of them. The sample yields more than 85,000 clones, 80% to 90% seen once. Time point reported: pretreatment peripheral blood. The sequenced sample was PBMCs, obtained around atezolizumab (anti-PD-L1) treatment. These receptors came from a man in his 60s with urothelial cancer.

In this sample, this clone turned up once. The chain carries TRBV6-8 and TRBJ1-2, with 7 bases that match TRBD1. The CDR3 loop spans 13 amino acids. V gave up 6 bases and J gave up 5 bases; unmatched junction bases: 6. Germline values: CDR1 MNHGY, CDR2 SAAAGT. The CDR3 loop reads CASSTDRVYGYTF. CDR3 coding DNA: TGTGCCAGCAGCACCGACAGGGTTTATGGCTACACCTTC.

V gene TRBV2 combines with J gene TRBJ1-6; TRBD1 matches 8 bases. Germline V lookup: CDR1 SNHLY, CDR2 FYNNEI. This CDR3 has 14 amino acids. V shed 5 bases, J shed 9 bases, and the junction held 6 bases outside the gene matches. CDR3 residues: CASSPDRVTSPLHF. CDR3 sequence (DNA): TGTGCCAGCAGTCCGGACAGGGTTACTTCACCCCTCCACTTT.

This clone was picked up one time. The chain is built from TRBV5-1 and TRBJ1-6; D unclear. V lost 0 bases, J lost 7 bases, and 5 bases lay in between. From germline, CDR1 is SGHRS and CDR2 YFSETQ. This CDR3 is built from 13 residues. The CDR3 DNA sequence: TGCGCCAGCAGCTTGGCCTTAAATTCACCCCTCCACTTT. Translated: CASSLALNSPLHF.

This clone was found many times. CDR3 DNA: TGCGCCAGCAGCTTGGACACACCCGAGCAGTACTTC. Its translation: CASSLDTPEQYF. The V and J genes are TRBV5-1 and TRBJ2-7; no clear D gene. The CDR3 is made up of 12 amino acids. CDR1 SGHRS and CDR2 YFSETQ come from the germline V gene. Deletions cut 0 bases from V and 6 bases from J, with 7 bases between. Drawing the rest from reference TRBV5-1 and TRBJ2-7, the complete variable domain is KAGVTQTPRYLIKTRGQQVTLSCSPISGHRSVSWYQQTPGQGLQFLFEYFSETQRNKGNFPGRFSGRQFSNSRSEMNVSTLELGDSALYLCASSLDTPEQYFGPGTRLTVT.

The chain combines TRBV6-4 with TRBJ1-1; D gene unclear. The CDR3 spans 13 residues. Trimming pared 4 bases from V and 1 base from J, leaving 7 bases between. Germline V gene sequence: CDR1 MRHNA, CDR2 SNTAGT. The CDR3 nucleotides read TGTGCCAGCAGTGTTACCGGGAACACTGAAGCTTTCTTT. Translating gives CASSVTGNTEAFF.

This chain joins TRBV7-2 and TRBJ2-5; D is unresolved. The CDR3 extends over 12 amino acids. Germline V gene data show CDR1 as SGHTA and CDR2 as FQGNSA. V was cut by 2 bases and J by 5 bases, with 6 bases left in between. CDR3 sequence reads: CASSLLEETQYF. The CDR3 DNA reads TGTGCCAGCAGCTTACTGGAGGAGACCCAGTACTTC.

This clone was seen more than once but under ten times. The chain links TRBV7-9 to TRBJ1-2; D not resolved. Germline V CDR1 and CDR2: SEHNR, FQNEAQ (reference sequence). This CDR3 comprises 11 residues. The V end lost 1 base, the J end lost 14 bases, and 11 bases lay between the germline ends. The CDR3: CASSLGDTQTF. The CDR3 DNA reads as TGTGCCAGCAGCTTAGGTGACACCCAGACCTTC.

This clone has only a few counts. V usage is TRBV10-2 and J usage is TRBJ1-5; 11 positions match TRBD1. After removal of 0 bases from V and 2 bases from J, the junction contained 0 bases not matched to a gene. Looked up from germline, CDR1 is WSHSY and CDR2 is SAAADI. The CDR3 has 16 amino acids. The DNA for the CDR3 is TGCGCCAGCAGTGAGTCGGGACAGGGGGGCAATCAGCCCCAGCATTTT. This translates into CASSESGQGGNQPQHF.